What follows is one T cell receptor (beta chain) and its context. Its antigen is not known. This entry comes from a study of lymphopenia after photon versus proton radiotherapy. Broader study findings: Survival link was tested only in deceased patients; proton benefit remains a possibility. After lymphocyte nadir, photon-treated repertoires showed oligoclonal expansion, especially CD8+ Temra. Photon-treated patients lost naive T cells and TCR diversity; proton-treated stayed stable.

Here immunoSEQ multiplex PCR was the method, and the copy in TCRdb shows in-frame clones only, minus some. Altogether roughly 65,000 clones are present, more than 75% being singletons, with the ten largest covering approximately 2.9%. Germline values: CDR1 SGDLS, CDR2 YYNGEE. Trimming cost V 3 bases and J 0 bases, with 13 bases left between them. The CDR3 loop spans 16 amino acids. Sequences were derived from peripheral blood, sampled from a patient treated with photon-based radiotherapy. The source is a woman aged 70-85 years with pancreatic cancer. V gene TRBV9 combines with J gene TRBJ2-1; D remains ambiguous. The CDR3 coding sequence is TGTGCCAGCAGCGAGCCCAGCGCAAGCTCCTACAATGAGCAGTTCTTC. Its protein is CASSEPSASSYNEQFF.